This T cell receptor (beta chain) was found in a study of blood T cell repertoires in COVID-19. CDR3 length equals 15 residues. V dropped 5 bases and J dropped 5; count of bases not matched to a gene: 6. The germline CDR1 and CDR2 sequences are SGHTA and FQGTGA. Assay used: immunoSEQ multiplex PCR; TCRdb lists only in-frame clones, some missing. The repertoire holds around 90,000 clones, almost 90% seen once, with around 2.2% in the top ten. This chain uses TRBV7-3 with TRBJ2-1, with 10 bases lining up with TRBD2. Input material: peripheral blood. This TCR was sampled from a man aged 50-59 years with COVID-19, enrolled during active disease. CDR3 protein: CASSPDSGGNNEQFF. The CDR3 coding sequence is TGTGCCAGCAGCCCAGATAGCGGGGGGAACAATGAGCAGTTCTTC.